Sequencing of this T cell receptor (beta chain) was carried out in a study of OX40 agonist ivuxolimab in advanced cancers. Some background on the complete study: Ivuxolimab was an agonistic, fully human IgG2 monoclonal antibody directed against OX40 (CD134), a costimulatory receptor. Intravenous ivuxolimab was administered to patients every 2 weeks at six dose levels: 0.01, 0.1, 0.3, 1.5, 3 and 10 mg/kg. Of the 52 patients in dose escalation, around 20 had hepatocellular carcinoma, some 15 had melanoma, 9 had renal cell carcinoma and 9 had head and neck cancer. The dose-escalation cohort was roughly 80% male with a mean age of about 58 years, ranging from roughly 20 to 80. Prior anti-PD-1, anti-PD-L1 or anti-CTLA-4 therapy was permitted, and checkpoint inhibitors had been received by 40% to 50% of dose-escalation patients. Three dose-escalation patients achieved partial responses, one with hepatocellular carcinoma and two with cutaneous melanoma. The point of sequencing TCRbeta in the periphery was to test whether ivuxolimab changed TCR sequence diversity and drove clonal T-cell expansion. The paper reports the monotherapy dose-escalation portion (N of about 52 patients) of the phase I ivuxolimab trial. Overall results and qualifications from the work: In the 0.1-3.0 mg/kg groups, partial responders were among the patients with the lowest normalized peripheral clonal expansion, particularly in CD8+ T cells. The antigen specificity of the peripheral T cells that underwent clonal expansion was not determined. After ivuxolimab, CD8+ T cells had more expanded clones than CD4+ T cells on average. Low levels of normalized T-cell clonal expansion were also shown by some nonresponding patients. At doses from 0.1 to 3.0 mg/kg, clonal expansion was seen in both CD4+ and CD8+ blood T cells between baseline and week 6.

Genomic DNA was isolated from the sorted cells so that the TCRbeta CDR3 region could be sequenced. The immunoSEQ Assay was used for sequencing of TCRbeta CDR3 regions. The table was pulled from immuneACCESS by TCRdb, which kept in-frame rearrangements only. Such tables lose some clones; where checked, under half of the loss comes from unresolved V genes, and the rest has no known cause. The sample table contains 70,000 or so clones; only one count was recorded for about nine tenths of them. 0.6% to 0.75% of the sample lies in the top ten. The trial excluded patients who had a history of autoimmune disease or were on systemic immunosuppression. Peripheral blood for TCR sequencing was collected from all dose cohorts at baseline, on cycle 4 day 1, and on cycle 7 day 1. Samples were obtained from an open-label, multicenter, first-in-human phase I dose-escalation trial of ivuxolimab. The trial enrolled adults with locally advanced or metastatic head and neck squamous cell, hepatocellular, melanoma or renal cell carcinoma. CD4+ and CD8+ T cells were sorted separately from peripheral blood before TCR sequencing.

V was cut back by 5 bases and J by 2 bases, leaving a gap of 16 bases between them. The germline V gene (reference sequence) yields LNHDA for CDR1 and SQIVND for CDR2. CDR3 length: 16 amino acids, cysteine to phenylalanine. Only the CDR3 DNA stays, 48 bases, in frame from base 1. This clone was counted between two and nine times. Its binding antigen is unknown. Base qualities were left out, and no much larger clone turns up one base away. The source material was CD4+ or CD8+ T cells sorted from blood, sampled in a trial of the OX40 agonist ivuxolimab. The receptor's source is an adult with an advanced solid tumor such as melanoma, head and neck, liver or kidney cancer. The sequence links TRBV19 to TRBJ1-5; perhaps TRBD1 is the D gene, with 5 bases matching. The CDR3 is CASSEPRGLGNQPQHF. The bases are TGTGCCAGTAGTGAGCCTCGGGGGTTGGGCAATCAGCCCCAGCATTTT.